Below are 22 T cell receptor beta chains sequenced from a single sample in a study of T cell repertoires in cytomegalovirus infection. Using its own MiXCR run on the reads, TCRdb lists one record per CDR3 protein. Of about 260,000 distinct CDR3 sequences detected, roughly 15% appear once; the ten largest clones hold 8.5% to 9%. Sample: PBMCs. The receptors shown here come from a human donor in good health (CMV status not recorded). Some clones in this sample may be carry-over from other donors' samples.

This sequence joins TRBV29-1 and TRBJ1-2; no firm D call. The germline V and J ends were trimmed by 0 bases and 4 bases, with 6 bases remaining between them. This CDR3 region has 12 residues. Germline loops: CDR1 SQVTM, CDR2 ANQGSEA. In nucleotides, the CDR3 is TGCAGCGTTGAAGATAACAGCTATGGCTACACCTTC. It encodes CSVEDNSYGYTF.

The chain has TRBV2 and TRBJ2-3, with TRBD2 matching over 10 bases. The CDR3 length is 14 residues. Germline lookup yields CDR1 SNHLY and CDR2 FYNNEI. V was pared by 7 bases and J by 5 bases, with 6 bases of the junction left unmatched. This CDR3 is CASKASGRLDTQYF. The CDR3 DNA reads TGTGCCAGCAAGGCTAGCGGGAGACTAGATACGCAGTATTTT.

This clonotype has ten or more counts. CDR3 loop: CASSLALGTGTQETQYF. In DNA form, the CDR3 reads TGTGCCAGCAGCTTAGCGCTTGGGACAGGGACCCAAGAGACCCAGTACTTC. The chain couples TRBV7-2 to TRBJ2-5; 9 bases align to TRBD1. From germline, CDR1 is SGHTA and CDR2 FQGNSA. The CDR3 consists of 17 residues. V was clipped by 0 bases and J by 1 base; unmatched bases: 6.

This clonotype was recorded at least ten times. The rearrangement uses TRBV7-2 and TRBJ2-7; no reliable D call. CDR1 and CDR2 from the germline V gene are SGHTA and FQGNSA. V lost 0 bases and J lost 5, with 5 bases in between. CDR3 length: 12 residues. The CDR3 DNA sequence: TGTGCCAGCAGCTTAGCGAGGAACGAGCAGTACTTC. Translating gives CASSLARNEQYF. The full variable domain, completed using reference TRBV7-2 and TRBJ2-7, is GAGVSQSPSNKVTEKGKDVELRCDPISGHTALYWYRQSLGQGLEFLIYFQGNSAPDKSGLPSDRFSAERTGGSVSTLTIQRTQQEDSAVYLCASSLARNEQYFGPGTRLTVT.

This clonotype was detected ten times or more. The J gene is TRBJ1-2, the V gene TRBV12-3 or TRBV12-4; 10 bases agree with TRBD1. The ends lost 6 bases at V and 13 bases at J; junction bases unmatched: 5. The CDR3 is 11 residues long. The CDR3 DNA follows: TGTGCCAGCAGCCCGGGACAGGGGCCCACCTTC. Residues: CASSPGQGPTF.

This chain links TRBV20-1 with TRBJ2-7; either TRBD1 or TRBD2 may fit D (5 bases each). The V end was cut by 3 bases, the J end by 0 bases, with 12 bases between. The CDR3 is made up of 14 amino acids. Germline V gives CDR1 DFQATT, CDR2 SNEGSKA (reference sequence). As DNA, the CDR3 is TGCAGTGCTAGTGGGGCAGGGAGCTCCTACGAGCAGTACTTC. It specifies CSASGAGSSYEQYF.

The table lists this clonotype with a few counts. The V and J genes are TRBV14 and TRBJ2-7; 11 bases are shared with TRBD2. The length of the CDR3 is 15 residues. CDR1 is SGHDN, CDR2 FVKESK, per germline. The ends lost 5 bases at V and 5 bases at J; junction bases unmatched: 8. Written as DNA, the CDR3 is TGTGCCAGCAGCGGATCGACTAGCGGGAACAACGAGCAGTACTTC. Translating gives CASSGSTSGNNEQYF.

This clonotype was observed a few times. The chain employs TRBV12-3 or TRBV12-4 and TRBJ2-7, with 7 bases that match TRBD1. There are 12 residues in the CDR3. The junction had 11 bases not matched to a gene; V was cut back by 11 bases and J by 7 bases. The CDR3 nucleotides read TGTGCCCCTTTAGGGGGCCGTTCGGAGCAGTACTTC. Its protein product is CAPLGGRSEQYF.

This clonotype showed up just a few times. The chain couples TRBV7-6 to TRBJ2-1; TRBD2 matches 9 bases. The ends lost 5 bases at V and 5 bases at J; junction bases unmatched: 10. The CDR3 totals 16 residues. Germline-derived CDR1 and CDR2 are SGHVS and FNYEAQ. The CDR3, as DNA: TGTGCCAGCAGCCCTTTGGCGGGGGGGCGGAACAATGAGCAGTTCTTC. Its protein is CASSPLAGGRNNEQFF.

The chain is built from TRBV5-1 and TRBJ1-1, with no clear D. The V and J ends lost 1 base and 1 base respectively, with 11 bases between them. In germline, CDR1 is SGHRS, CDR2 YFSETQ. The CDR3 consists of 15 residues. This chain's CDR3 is CASSLSGLGNTEAFF. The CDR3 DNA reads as TGCGCCAGCAGCTTGTCCGGTCTGGGGAACACTGAAGCTTTCTTT.

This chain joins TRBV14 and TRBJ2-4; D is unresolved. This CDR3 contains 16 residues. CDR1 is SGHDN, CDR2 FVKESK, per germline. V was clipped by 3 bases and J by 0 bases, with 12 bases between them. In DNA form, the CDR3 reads TGTGCCAGCAGCCAGGGCAATTCTAAAGCCAAAAACATTCAGTACTTC. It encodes CASSQGNSKAKNIQYF. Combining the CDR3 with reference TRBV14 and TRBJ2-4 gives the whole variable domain EAGVTQFPSHSVIEKGQTVTLRCDPISGHDNLYWYRRVMGKEIKFLLHFVKESKQDESGMPNNRFLAERTGGTYSTLKVQPAELEDSGVYFCASSQGNSKAKNIQYFGAGTRLSVL.

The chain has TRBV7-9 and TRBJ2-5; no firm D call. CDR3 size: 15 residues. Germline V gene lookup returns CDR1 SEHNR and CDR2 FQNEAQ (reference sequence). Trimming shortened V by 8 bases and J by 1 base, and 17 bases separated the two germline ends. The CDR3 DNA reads TGTGCCAGCCAGAAGAGTCTCCAGGCCCAAGAGACCCAGTACTTC. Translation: CASQKSLQAQETQYF.

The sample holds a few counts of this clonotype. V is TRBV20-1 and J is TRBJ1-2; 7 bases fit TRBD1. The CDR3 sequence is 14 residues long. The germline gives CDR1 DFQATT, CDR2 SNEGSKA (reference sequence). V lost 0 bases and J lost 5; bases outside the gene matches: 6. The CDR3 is CSARDFSGGYGYTF. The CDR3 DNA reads TGCAGTGCTAGAGATTTTTCAGGGGGTTATGGCTACACCTTC.

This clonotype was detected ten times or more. This CDR3 is CASSQGTSSYEQYF. DNA for the CDR3: TGCGCCAGCAGCCAAGGGACTTCCTCATACGAGCAGTACTTC. J is TRBJ2-7 and V is TRBV4-3, with D possibly matching TRBD2 (5 bases). The ends were cut back, 1 base at V and 4 bases at J, with 11 bases in the middle. The CDR3 totals 14 residues. The germline V gene has CDR1 LGHNA and CDR2 YSLEER.

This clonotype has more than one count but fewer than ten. Here the CDR3 reads CSVEPRVGEPQHF. The CDR3 DNA is TGCAGCGTTGAACCACGGGTCGGGGAGCCCCAGCATTTT. J is TRBJ1-5 and V is TRBV29-1, with D unclear. Trimming cost V 2 bases and J 8 bases, with 13 bases left between them. Germline V gene data show CDR1 as SQVTM and CDR2 as ANQGSEA. This CDR3 is 13 amino acids long.

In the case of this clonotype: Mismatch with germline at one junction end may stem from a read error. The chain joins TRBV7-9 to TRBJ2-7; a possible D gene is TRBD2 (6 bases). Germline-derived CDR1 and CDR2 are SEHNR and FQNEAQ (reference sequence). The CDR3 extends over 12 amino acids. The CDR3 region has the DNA TGTGCCAGCAGCAACAACGGGGGTCCTGTAAACTTC. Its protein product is CASSNNGGPVNF.

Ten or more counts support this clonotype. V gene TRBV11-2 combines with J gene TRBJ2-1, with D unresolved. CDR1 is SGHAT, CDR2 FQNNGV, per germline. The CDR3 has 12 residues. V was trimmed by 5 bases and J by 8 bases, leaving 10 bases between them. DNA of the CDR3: TGTGCCAGCAGCCCTGGGGTCGATGAGCAGTTCTTC. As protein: CASSPGVDEQFF.

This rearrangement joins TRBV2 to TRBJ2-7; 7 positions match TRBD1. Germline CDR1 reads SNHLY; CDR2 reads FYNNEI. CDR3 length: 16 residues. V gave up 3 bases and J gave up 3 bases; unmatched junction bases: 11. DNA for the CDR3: TGTGCCAGCAGTGATGCCTGGGGGACAGAGAGCTACGAGCAGTACTTC. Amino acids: CASSDAWGTESYEQYF.

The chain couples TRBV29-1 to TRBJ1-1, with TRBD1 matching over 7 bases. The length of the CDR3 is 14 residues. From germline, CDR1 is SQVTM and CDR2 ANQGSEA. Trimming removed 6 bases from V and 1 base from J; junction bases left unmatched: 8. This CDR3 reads CSVDLQGPNTEAFF. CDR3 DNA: TGCAGCGTCGACCTACAGGGGCCGAACACTGAAGCTTTCTTT. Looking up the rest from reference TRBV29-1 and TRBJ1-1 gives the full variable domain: SAVISQKPSRDICQRGTSLTIQCQVDSQVTMMFWYRQQPGQSLTLIATANQGSEATYESGFVIDKFPISRPNLTFSTLTVSNMSPEDSSIYLCSVDLQGPNTEAFFGQGTRLTVV.

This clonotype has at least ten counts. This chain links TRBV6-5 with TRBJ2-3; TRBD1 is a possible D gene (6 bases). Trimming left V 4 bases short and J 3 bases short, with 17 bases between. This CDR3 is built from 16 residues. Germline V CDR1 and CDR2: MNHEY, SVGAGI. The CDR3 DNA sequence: TGTGCCAGCAGTTCCCTCGGGACAATCGCTACAGATACGCAGTATTTT. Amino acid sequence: CASSSLGTIATDTQYF.

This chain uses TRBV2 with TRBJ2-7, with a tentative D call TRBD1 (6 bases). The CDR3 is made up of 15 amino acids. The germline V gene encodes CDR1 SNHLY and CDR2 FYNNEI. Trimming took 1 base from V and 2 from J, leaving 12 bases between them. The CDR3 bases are TGTGCCAGCAGTGAAGGGACAGAGACTCCCTACGAGCAGTACTTC. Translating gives CASSEGTETPYEQYF.

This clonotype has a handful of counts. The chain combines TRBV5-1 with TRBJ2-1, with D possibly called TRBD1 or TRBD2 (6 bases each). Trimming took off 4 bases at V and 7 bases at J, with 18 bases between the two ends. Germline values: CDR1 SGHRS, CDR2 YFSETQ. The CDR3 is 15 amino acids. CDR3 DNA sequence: TGCGCCAGCAGCCCGAGGGGTGGGGGGCTTAATGAGCAGTTCTTC. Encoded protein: CASSPRGGGLNEQFF.